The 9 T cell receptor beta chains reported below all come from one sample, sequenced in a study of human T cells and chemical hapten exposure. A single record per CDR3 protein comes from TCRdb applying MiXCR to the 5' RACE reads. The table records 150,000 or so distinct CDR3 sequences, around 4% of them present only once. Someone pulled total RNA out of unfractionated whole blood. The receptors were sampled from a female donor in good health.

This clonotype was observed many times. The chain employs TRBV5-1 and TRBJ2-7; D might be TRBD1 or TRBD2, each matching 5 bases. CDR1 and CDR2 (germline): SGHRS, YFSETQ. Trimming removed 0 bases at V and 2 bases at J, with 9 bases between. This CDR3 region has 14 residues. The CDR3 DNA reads TGCGCCAGCAGCTTGGACGGGGCCGCCTACGAGCAGTACTTC. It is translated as CASSLDGAAYEQYF.

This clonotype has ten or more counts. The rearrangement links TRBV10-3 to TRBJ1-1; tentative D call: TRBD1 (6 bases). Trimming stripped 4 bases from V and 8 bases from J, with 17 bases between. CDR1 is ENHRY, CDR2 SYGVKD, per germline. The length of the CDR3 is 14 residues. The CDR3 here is CAISVVQGNQEAFF. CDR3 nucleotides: TGTGCCATCAGTGTTGTACAGGGTAACCAAGAAGCTTTCTTT.

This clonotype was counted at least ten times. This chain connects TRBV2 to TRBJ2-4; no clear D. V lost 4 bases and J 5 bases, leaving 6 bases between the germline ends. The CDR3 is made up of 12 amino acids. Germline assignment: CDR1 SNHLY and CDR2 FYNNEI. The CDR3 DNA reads TGTGCCAGCAGTGGGAGTGAAAACATTCAGTACTTC. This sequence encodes CASSGSENIQYF. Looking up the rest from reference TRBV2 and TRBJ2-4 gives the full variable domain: EPEVTQTPSHQVTQMGQEVILRCVPISNHLYFYWYRQILGQKVEFLVSFYNNEISEKSEIFDDQFSVERPDGSNFTLKIRSTKLEDSAMYFCASSGSENIQYFGAGTRLSVL.

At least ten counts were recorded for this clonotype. The CDR3 nucleotides read TGTGCCAGCAGAGAGTTGCGCGGGGGGCCTGGTAATGAGCAGTTCTTC. As protein: CASRELRGGPGNEQFF. The chain carries TRBV2 and TRBJ2-1; 8 nucleotides match TRBD2. CDR3 length equals 16 residues. The germline gives CDR1 SNHLY, CDR2 FYNNEI. After removal of 6 bases from V and 7 bases from J, the junction contained 14 bases not matched to a gene.

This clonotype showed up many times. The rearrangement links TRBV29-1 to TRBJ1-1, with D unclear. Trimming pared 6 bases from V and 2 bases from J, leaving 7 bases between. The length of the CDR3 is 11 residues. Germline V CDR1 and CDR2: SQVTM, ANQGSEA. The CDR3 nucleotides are TGCAGCGTCGTTATAAACACTGAAGCTTTCTTT. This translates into CSVVINTEAFF.

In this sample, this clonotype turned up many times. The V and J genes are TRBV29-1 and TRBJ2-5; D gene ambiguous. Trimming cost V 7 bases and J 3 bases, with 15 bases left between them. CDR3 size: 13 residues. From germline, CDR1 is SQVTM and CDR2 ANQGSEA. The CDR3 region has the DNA TGCAGCGGATCTCGAACAGCTAAAGAGACCCAGTACTTC. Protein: CSGSRTAKETQYF.

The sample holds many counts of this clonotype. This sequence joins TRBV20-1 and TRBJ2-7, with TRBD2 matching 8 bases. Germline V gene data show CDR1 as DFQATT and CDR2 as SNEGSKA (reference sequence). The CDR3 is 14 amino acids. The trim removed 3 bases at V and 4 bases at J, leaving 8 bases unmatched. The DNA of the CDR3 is TGCAGTGCTAGTGGCTCGGCGGGGGGTTACGAGCAGTACTTC. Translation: CSASGSAGGYEQYF.

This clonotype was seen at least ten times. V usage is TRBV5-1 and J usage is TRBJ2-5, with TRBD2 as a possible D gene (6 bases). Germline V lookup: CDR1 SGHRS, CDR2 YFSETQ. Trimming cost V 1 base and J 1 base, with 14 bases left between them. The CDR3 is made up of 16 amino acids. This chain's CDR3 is CASSLNGGGSQETQYF. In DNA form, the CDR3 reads TGCGCCAGCAGCTTGAACGGTGGAGGGTCCCAAGAGACCCAGTACTTC. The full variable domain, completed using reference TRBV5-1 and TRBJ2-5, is KAGVTQTPRYLIKTRGQQVTLSCSPISGHRSVSWYQQTPGQGLQFLFEYFSETQRNKGNFPGRFSGRQFSNSRSEMNVSTLELGDSALYLCASSLNGGGSQETQYFGPGTRLLVL.

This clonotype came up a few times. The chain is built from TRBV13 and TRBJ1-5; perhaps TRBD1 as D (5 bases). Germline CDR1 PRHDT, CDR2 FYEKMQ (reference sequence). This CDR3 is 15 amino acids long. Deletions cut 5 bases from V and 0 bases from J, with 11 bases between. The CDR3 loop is CASSARQYSNQPQHF. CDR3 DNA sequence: TGTGCCAGCAGCGCGCGACAGTATAGCAATCAGCCCCAGCATTTT.